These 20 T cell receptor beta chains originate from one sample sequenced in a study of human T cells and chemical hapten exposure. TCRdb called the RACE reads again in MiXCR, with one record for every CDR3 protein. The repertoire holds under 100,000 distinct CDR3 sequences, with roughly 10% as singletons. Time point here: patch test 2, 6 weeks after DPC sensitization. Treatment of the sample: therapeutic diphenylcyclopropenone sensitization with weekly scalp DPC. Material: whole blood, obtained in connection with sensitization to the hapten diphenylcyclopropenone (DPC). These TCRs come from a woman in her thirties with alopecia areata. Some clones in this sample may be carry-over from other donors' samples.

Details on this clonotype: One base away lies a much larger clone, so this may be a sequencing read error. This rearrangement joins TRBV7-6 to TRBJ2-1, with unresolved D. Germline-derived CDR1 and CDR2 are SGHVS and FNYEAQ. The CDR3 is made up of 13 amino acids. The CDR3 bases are TGTGTCAGCAGCCTTGGACCTGCCGATGAGCAGTTCTTC. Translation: CVSSLGPADEQFF.

The CDR3 DNA sequence: TGTGCCAGCAGTGAGCGGCGTCAGAACTCCTACGAGCAGTACTTC. This translates into CASSERRQNSYEQYF. V and J are TRBV25-1 and TRBJ2-7; D gene ambiguous. V shed 3 bases and J shed 0 bases, with 12 bases lying between them. CDR3 length: 15 amino acids. CDR1 is MGHDK, CDR2 SYGVNS, per germline.

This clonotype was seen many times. The CDR3, as DNA: TGTGCCAGCTCACCAGGATGGAATCAGCCCCAGCATTTT. It translates to CASSPGWNQPQHF. J is TRBJ1-5 and V is TRBV18, with D unclear. Germline V CDR1 and CDR2: KGHSH, LQKENI. CDR3 length: 13 residues. The germline V and J ends were trimmed by 2 bases and 4 bases, with 6 bases remaining between them.

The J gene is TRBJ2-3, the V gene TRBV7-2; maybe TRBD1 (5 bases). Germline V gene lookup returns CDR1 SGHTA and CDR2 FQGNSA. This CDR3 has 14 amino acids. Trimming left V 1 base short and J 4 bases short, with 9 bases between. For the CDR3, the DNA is TGTGCCAGCAGCTTAGGCAGGGCTGCAGATACGCAGTATTTT. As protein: CASSLGRAADTQYF.

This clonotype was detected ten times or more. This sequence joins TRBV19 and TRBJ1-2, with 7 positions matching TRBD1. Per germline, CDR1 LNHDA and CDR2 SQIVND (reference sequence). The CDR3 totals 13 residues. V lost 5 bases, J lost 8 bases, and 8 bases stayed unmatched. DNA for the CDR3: TGTGCCAGTAGTCAGATGAGGGGGCTCGGCTACACCTTC. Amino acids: CASSQMRGLGYTF.

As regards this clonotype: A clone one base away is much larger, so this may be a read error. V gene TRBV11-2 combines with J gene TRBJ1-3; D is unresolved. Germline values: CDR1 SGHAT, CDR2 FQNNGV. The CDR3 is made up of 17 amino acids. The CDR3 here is CVSSLNPDGSSGNTIYF. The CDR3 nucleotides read TGTGTCAGCAGTTTAAACCCAGACGGGAGCTCTGGAAACACCATATATTTT.

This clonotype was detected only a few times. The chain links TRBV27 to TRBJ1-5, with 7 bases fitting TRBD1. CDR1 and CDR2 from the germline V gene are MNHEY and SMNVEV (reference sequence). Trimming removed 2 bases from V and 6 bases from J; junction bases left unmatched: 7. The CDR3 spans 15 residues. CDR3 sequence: CASSLKTGKGQPQHF. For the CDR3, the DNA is TGTGCCAGCAGTTTAAAGACAGGGAAGGGTCAGCCCCAGCATTTT.

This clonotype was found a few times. CDR3 coding DNA: TGTGCCAGCAGCTCTCCGGGACAGAACACTGAAGCTTTCTTT. As protein: CASSSPGQNTEAFF. The rearrangement joins TRBV7-2 to TRBJ1-1; D possibly corresponds to TRBD1 (6 bases). Per germline, CDR1 SGHTA and CDR2 FQGNSA. V lost 4 bases and J 1 base, leaving 10 bases between the germline ends. The CDR3 is 14 amino acids.

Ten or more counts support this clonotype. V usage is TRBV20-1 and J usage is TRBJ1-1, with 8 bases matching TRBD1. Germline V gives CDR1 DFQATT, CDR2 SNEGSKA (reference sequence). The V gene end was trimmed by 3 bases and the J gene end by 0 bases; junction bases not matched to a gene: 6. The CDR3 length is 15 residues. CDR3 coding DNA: TGCAGTGCTAGCACAGGGGGGTCCATGAACACTGAAGCTTTCTTT. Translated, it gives CSASTGGSMNTEAFF.

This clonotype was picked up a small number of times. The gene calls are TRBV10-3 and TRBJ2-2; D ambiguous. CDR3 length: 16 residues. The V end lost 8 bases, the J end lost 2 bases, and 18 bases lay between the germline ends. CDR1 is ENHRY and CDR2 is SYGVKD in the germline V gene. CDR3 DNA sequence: TGTGCCATCGGTGGACCCCTTACCCCAAACACCGGGGAGCTGTTTTTT. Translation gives CAIGGPLTPNTGELFF.

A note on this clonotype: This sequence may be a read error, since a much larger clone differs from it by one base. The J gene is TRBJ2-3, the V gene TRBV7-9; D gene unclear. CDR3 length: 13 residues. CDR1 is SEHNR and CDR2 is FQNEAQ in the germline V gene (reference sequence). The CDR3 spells CSSSSISTDTQYF. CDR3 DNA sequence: TGTTCCAGCAGTAGTATTTCGACAGATACGCAGTATTTT.

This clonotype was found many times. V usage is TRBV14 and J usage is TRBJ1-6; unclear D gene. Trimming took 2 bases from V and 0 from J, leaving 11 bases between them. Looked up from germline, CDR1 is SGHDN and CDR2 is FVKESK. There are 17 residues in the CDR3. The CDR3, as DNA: TGTGCCAGCAGCCAACGACTCTCCAGCTCCTATAATTCACCCCTCCACTTT. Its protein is CASSQRLSSSYNSPLHF.

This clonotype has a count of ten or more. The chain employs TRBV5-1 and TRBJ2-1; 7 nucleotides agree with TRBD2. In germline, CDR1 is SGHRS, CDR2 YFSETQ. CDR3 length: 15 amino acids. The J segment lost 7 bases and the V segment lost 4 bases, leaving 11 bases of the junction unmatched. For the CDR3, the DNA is TGCGCCAGCAGCCCACAAACAGGACTAGAAAATGAGCAGTTCTTC. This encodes CASSPQTGLENEQFF.

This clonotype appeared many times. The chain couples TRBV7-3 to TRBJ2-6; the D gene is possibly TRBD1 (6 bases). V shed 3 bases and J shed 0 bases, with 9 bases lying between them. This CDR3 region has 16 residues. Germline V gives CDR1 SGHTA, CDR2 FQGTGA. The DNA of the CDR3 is TGTGCCAGCAGCTTCACAGGGAACTCTGGGGCCAACGTCCTGACTTTC. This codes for CASSFTGNSGANVLTF. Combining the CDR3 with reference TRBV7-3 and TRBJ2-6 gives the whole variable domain GAGVSQTPSNKVTEKGKYVELRCDPISGHTALYWYRQSLGQGPEFLIYFQGTGAADDSGLPNDRFFAVRPEGSVSTLKIQRTERGDSAVYLCASSFTGNSGANVLTFGAGSRLTVL.

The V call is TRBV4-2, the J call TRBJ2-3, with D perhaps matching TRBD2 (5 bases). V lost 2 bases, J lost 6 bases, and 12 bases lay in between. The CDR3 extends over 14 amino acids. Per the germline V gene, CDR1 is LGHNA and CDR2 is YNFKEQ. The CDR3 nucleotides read TGTGCCAGCAGCCAACGACTAACGGGGGATACGCAGTATTTT. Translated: CASSQRLTGDTQYF.

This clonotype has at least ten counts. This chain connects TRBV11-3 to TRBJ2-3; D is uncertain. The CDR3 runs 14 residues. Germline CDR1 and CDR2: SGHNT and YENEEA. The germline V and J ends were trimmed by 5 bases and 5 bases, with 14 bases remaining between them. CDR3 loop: CASSPTRRVDTQYF. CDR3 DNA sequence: TGTGCCAGCAGCCCAACACGACGTGTAGATACGCAGTATTTT.

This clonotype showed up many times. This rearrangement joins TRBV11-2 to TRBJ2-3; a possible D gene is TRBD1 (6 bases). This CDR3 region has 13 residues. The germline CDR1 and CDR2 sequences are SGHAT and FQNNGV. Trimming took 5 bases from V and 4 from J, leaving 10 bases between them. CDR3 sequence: CASSVGAADTQYF. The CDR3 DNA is TGTGCCAGCAGCGTGGGGGCTGCAGATACGCAGTATTTT.

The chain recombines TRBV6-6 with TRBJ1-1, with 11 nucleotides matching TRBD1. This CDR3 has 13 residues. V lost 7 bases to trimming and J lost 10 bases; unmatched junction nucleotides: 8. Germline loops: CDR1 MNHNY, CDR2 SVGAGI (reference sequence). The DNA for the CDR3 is TGTGCCAGCAAAACTCGGGGGACAGGGGGAGCTTTCTTT. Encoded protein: CASKTRGTGGAFF.

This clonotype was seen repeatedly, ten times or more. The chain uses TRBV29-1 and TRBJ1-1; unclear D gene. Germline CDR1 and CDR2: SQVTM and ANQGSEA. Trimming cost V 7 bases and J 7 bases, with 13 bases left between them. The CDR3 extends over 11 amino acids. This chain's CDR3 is CSAALSSEAFF. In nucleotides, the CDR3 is TGCAGCGCCGCACTCTCGAGTGAAGCTTTCTTT.

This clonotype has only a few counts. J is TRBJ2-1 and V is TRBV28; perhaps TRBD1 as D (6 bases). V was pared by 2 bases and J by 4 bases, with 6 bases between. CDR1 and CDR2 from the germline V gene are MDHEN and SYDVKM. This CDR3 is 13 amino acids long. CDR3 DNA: TGTGCCAGCAGTTTAACAGGGTACAATGAGCAGTTCTTC. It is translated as CASSLTGYNEQFF.